This TCR beta chain was recovered during a study of T cell repertoires in cytomegalovirus infection (dated by TCRdb to the late 2010s). About the investigation overall: Donor HLA type was relevant to the analysis, as public TCR beta signatures indicated carriage of CMV infection together with the matching HLA type. Summary of the overall study and its limitations: Cumulative frequency of public TCR beta family members discriminated carriers of CMV infection plus the relevant HLA type in this cohort and an independent approximately 400-donor cohort. The ex vivo response was dominated by HLA-C-restricted CMV-specific TCR beta clonotypes, and the single most frequent clonotype in two of eight donors was supplied by these HLA-C-restricted clonotypes.

This clonotype has just a few counts. Which antigen it targets is not known. It has no much larger one-base neighbor in the sample; base qualities were not kept. Sequencing relied on an Illumina HiSeq 1500. Clones were called with MiXCR by TCRdb after fastp trimmed the public reads at Q25, and only in-frame beta chains were retained. Each entry is one CDR3 protein sequence, shown with its most common DNA and genes. In this sample the table shows about 260,000 distinct CDR3 sequences, approximately 9.1% of which occur a single time. The ten largest clonotypes hold roughly 16% of the sample. As encoded in the germline V gene, CDR1 is SGHRS while CDR2 is YFSETQ. V and J lose 6 bases and 0 bases, and a span of 15 bases separates them. Inclusive of the bounding cysteine and phenylalanine, the CDR3 is 15 residues long. Only CDR3 DNA remains: 45 bases, in frame from the first base.

The V and J segments used are TRBV5-1 and TRBJ1-1; tentative D gene TRBD1, with 5 bases matching. This TCR came from a human donor in good health (CMV status not recorded). Some clones in this sample may be carry-over from other donors' samples. Sample: PBMCs. The CDR3 region reads CASTGTPGVNTEAFF. The sequence in DNA is TGCGCCAGCACCGGGACCCCGGGGGTGAACACTGAAGCTTTCTTT.